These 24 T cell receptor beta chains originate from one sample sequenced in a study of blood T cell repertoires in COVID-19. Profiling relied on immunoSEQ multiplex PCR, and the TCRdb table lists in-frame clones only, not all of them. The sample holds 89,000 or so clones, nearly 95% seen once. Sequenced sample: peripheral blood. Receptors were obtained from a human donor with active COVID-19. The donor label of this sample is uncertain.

This CDR3 reads CASSQGSRTEAFF. DNA for the CDR3: TGTGCCAGCAGCCAGGGGTCTAGGACTGAAGCTTTCTTT. The gene calls are TRBV6-5 and TRBJ1-1; D perhaps matches TRBD1 (6 bases). CDR1 is MNHEY, CDR2 SVGAGI, per germline. CDR3 length equals 13 residues. The V and J ends lost 6 bases and 5 bases respectively, with 13 bases between them.

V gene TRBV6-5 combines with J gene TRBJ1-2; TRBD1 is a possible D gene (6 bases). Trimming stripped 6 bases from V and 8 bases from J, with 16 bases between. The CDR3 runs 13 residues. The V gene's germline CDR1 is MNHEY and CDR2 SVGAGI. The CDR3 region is CASSQGTGRGYTF. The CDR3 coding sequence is TGTGCCAGCAGCCAAGGAACAGGGCGAGGCTACACCTTC.

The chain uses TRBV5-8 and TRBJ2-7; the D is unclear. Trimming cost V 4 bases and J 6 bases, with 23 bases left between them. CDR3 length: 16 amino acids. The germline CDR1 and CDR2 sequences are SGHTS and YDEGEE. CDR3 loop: CASSDVQAGQVGEQYF. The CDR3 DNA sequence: TGTGCCAGCAGCGACGTTCAAGCAGGCCAGGTTGGCGAGCAGTACTTC.

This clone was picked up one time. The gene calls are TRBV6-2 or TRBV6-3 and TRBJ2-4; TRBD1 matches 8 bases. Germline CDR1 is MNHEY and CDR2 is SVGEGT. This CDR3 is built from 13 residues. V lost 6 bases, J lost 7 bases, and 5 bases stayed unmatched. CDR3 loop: CASSLGQGNIQYF. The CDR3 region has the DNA TGTGCCAGCAGCTTAGGACAGGGTAACATTCAGTACTTC.

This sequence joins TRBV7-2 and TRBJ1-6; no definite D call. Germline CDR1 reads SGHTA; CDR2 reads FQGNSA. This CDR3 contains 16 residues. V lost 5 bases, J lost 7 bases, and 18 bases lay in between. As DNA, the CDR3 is TGTGCCAGCAGCACCAGGTCGGGGATAGGAAATTCACCCCTCCACTTT. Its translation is CASSTRSGIGNSPLHF.

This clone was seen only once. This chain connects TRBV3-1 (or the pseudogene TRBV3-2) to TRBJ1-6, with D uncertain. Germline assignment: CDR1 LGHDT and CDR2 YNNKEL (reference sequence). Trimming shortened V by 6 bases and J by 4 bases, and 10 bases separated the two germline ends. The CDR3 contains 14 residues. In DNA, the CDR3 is TGTGCCAGCAGACCCGGCAGGTATAATTCACCCCTCCACTTT. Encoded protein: CASRPGRYNSPLHF.

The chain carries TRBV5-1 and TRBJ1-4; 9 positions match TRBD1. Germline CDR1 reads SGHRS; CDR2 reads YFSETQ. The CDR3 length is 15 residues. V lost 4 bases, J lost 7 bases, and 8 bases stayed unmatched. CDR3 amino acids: CASSPRGQGSEKLFF. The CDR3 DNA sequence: TGCGCCAGCAGCCCCCGGGGACAGGGAAGTGAAAAACTGTTTTTT.

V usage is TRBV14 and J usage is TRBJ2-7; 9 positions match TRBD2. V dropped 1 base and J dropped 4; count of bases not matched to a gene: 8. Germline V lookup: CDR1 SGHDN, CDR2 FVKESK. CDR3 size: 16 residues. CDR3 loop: CASSQGPPGLAYEQYF. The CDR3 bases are TGTGCCAGCAGCCAAGGACCGCCGGGACTAGCTTACGAGCAGTACTTC.

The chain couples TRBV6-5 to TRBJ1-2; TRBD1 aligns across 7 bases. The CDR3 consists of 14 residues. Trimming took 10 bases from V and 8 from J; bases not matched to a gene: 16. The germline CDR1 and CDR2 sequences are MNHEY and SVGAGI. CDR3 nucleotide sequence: TGTGCCACCCGGGACAGCGGTGTTTTCGGCGGCTACACCTTC. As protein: CATRDSGVFGGYTF.

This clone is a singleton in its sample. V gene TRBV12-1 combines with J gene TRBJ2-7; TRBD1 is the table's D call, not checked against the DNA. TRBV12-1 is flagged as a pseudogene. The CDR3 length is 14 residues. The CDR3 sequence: CASSPRGLGREQYF. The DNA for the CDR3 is TGTGCCAGCAGCCCCAGGGGGCTCGGCCGCGAGCAGTACTTC.

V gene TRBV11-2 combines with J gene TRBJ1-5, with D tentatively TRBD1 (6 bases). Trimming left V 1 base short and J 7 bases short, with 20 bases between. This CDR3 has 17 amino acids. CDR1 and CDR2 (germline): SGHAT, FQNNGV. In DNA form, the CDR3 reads TGTGCCAGCAGCTTAGGGTACGGGGGGCAAGCCGTCCAGCCCCAGCATTTT. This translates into CASSLGYGGQAVQPQHF.

Here the CDR3 reads CASSEGTTNSYEQYF. In nucleotides, the CDR3 is TGTGCCAGCAGTGAGGGGACTACTAATTCCTACGAGCAGTACTTC. V gene TRBV2 combines with J gene TRBJ2-7; the match to TRBD2 covers 7 bases. Germline V gene lookup returns CDR1 SNHLY and CDR2 FYNNEI. This CDR3 has 15 residues. With 3 bases clipped from V and 1 base from J, the junction kept 6 bases outside the gene matches. The full variable domain, rest sourced from reference TRBV2 and TRBJ2-7, is EPEVTQTPSHQVTQMGQEVILRCVPISNHLYFYWYRQILGQKVEFLVSFYNNEISEKSEIFDDQFSVERPDGSNFTLKIRSTKLEDSAMYFCASSEGTTNSYEQYFGPGTRLTVT.

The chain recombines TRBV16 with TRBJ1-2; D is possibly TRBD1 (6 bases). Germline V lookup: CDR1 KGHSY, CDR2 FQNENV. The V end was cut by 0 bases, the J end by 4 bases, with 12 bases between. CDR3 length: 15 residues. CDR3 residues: CASSQSLQGTYGYTF. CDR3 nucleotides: TGTGCCAGCAGCCAATCCCTACAGGGTACCTATGGCTACACCTTC.

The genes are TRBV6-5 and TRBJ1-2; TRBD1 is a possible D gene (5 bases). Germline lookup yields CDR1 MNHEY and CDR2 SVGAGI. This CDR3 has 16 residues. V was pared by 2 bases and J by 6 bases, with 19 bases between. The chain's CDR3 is CASSYNGFSGIHGYTF. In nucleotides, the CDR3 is TGTGCCAGCAGTTACAATGGTTTCTCAGGGATCCATGGCTACACCTTC.

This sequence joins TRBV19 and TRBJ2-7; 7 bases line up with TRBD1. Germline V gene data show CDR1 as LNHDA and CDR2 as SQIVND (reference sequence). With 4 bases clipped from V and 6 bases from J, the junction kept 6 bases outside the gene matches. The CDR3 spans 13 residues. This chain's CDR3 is CASSRTGPPEQYF. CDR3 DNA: TGTGCCAGTAGTAGGACAGGCCCTCCCGAGCAGTACTTC.

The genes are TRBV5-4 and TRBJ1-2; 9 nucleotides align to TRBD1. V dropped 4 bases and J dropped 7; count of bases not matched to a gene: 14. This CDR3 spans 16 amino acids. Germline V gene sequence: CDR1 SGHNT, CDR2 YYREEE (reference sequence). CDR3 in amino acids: CASSPQTGQGPPGYTF. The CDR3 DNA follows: TGTGCCAGCAGCCCACAAACCGGACAGGGGCCGCCTGGCTACACCTTC.

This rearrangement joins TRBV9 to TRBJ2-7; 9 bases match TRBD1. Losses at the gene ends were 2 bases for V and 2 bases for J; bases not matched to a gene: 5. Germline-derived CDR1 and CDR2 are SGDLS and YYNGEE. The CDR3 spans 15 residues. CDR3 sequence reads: CASSVGQGSTYEQYF. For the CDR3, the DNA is TGTGCCAGCAGCGTTGGACAGGGGTCCACCTACGAGCAGTACTTC.

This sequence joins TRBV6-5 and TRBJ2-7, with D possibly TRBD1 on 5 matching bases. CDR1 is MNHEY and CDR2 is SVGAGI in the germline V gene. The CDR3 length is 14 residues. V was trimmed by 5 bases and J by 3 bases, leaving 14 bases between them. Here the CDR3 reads CASSPRGSNYEQYF. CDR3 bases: TGTGCCAGCAGTCCAAGGGGAAGCAACTACGAGCAGTACTTC.

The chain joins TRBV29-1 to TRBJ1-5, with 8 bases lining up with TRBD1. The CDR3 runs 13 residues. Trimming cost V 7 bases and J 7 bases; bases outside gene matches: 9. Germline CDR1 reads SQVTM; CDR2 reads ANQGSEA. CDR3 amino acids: CSAGQGVNQPQHF. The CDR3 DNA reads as TGCAGCGCCGGACAGGGAGTCAACCAGCCCCAGCATTTT.

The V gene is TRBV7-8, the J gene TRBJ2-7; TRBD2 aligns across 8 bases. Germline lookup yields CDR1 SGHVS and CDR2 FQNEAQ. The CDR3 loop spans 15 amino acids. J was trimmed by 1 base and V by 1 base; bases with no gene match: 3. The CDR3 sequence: CASSLGASGSYEQYF. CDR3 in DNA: TGTGCCAGCAGCTTAGGTGCTAGCGGGTCCTACGAGCAGTACTTC.

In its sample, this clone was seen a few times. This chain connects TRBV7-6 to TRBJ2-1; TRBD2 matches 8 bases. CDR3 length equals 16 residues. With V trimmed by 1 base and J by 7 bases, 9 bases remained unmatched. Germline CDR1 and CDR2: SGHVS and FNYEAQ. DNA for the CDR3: TGTGCCAGCAGCTTAGTGGCCGGGAGGGCCGATAATGAGCAGTTCTTC. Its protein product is CASSLVAGRADNEQFF. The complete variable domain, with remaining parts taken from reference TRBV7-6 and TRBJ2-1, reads GAGVSQSPRYKVTKRGQDVALRCDPISGHVSLYWYRQALGQGPEFLTYFNYEAQQDKSGLPNDRFSAERPEGSISTLTIQRTEQRDSAMYRCASSLVAGRADNEQFFGPGTRLTVL.

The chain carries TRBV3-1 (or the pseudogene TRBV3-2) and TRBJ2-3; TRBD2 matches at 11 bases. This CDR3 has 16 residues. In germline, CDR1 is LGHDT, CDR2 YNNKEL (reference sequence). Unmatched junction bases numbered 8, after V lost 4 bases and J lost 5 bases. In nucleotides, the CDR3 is TGTGCCAGCAGCCCCAAACGGCTAGCGGGAGGAGATACGCAGTATTTT. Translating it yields CASSPKRLAGGDTQYF.

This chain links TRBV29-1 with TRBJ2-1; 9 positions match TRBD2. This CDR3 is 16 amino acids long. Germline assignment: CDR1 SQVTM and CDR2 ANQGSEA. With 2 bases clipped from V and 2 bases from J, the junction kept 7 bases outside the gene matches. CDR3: CSVESQRGVTYNEQFF. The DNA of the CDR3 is TGCAGCGTTGAATCTCAGCGGGGGGTAACCTACAATGAGCAGTTCTTC.

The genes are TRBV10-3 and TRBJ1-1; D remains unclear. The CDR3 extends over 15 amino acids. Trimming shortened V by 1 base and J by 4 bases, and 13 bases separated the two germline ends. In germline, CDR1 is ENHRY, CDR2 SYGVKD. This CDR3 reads CAISELTNRGTEAFF. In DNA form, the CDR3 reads TGTGCCATCAGTGAGTTGACGAACCGGGGCACTGAAGCTTTCTTT.